Listed below are T cell receptor beta chains from one sample, sequenced in a study of blood T cell repertoires in COVID-19. Produced via immunoSEQ multiplex PCR; TCRdb's table is partial and in-frame only. Found here are 140,000 to 150,000 clones, over 65% of them singletons; the top ten hold roughly 15%. Source material: peripheral blood. Receptors were obtained from a man aged 45 to 65 with acute or convalescent COVID-19. The CDR3 runs from the conserved cysteine through the conserved F or W. D genes are given only for firm matches.

D gene,V gene,CDR3 protein
NA,TRBV5-1,CASTAGADTQYF
NA,TRBV6-5,CASSYSGLVDTQYF
TRBD1,TRBV3-1/TRBV3-2,CASRPSGGTNYGYTF
TRBD2,TRBV5-4,CASSIPGLAGETQYF
NA,TRBV30,CAWRKEDSSSYNEQFF
NA,TRBV29-1,CSVTQGFYGYTF
NA,TRBV2,CASSGQASTDTQYF
NA,TRBV18,CASSPLGQEEAFF
NA,TRBV30,CAWSLSRSNSGANVLTF
NA,TRBV11-2,CASSLGGGHYGYTF
NA,TRBV18,CASSRTGGHGYTF
NA,TRBV3-1/TRBV3-2,CASSLTPQSNYGYTF